A selection of T cell receptor beta chains follows, all from one sample in a study of blood T cell repertoires in COVID-19. Data came from immunoSEQ multiplex PCR; TCRdb stores just in-frame clones and leaves some out. Of approximately 180,000 clones in the sample, approximately 85% are singletons; the top ten hold over 9.5%. The sequencing sample was made of peripheral blood. The receptors were gathered from a human donor with active or convalescent COVID-19. The donor label of this sample is uncertain. The CDR3 runs from the conserved cysteine through the conserved F or W. A D gene is named only where the DNA matches it firmly. Expanded clones are given a class, and other clones once, few, many or no size at all.

TRBV6-5	TRBJ1-2	NA	NA	TGTGCCAGCTATAGGTCTCAGGGTCGATCTGGCTACACCTTC	CASYRSQGRSGYTF
TRBV5-6	TRBJ2-3	TRBD2	NA	TGTGCCAGCAGCTTGAGAGCGGGAGACGGTACGCAGTATTTT	CASSLRAGDGTQYF
TRBV27	TRBJ2-1	NA	NA	TGTGCCAGCAGTTTCCGGACAAAGAGTCACTTCGCGCGTGAGCAGTTCTTC	CASSFRTKSHFAREQFF
TRBV18	TRBJ2-7	NA	NA	TGTGCCAGCTCACCTTCCCGGGGGAGCTCCTACGAGCAGTACTTC	CASSPSRGSSYEQYF
TRBV2	TRBJ2-2	TRBD1	NA	TGTGCCACCCACAGGGGGAACACCGGGGAGCTGTTTTTT	CATHRGNTGELFF
TRBV21-1	TRBJ2-3	NA	once	TGTGCCAGCTCTACCAGGGGGAAGGTGTACGGCACAGATACGCAGTATTTT	CASSTRGKVYGTDTQYF
TRBV6-6	TRBJ1-5	NA	NA	TGTGCCAGCGCCAAGGGTAGGACATTCAATCAGCCCCAGCATTTT	CASAKGRTFNQPQHF
TRBV18	TRBJ1-1	NA	few	TGTGCCAGCTCACCTCAGGCGAACACTGAAGCTTTCTTT	CASSPQANTEAFF
TRBV25-1	TRBJ2-2	TRBD2	NA	TGTGCCAGCAGTGATGGGACTAGCGGGAGTTATACCGGGGAGCTGTTTTTT	CASSDGTSGSYTGELFF
TRBV6-6	TRBJ1-2	NA	once	TGTGCCAGCAGCCTACAGGAGTTTCTTGATCCTGGCTACACCTTC	CASSLQEFLDPGYTF
TRBV4-1	TRBJ1-2	NA	NA	TGCGCCAGCAGCCAAGGGCGACAGCCCTATGGCTACACCTTC	CASSQGRQPYGYTF
TRBV7-9	TRBJ2-2	NA	NA	TGTGCCAGCAGCTCCCCTTCCACGATAAGAGGCACCGGGGAGCTGTTTTTT	CASSSPSTIRGTGELFF
TRBV27	TRBJ2-7	NA	NA	TGTGCCAGCAGTTTAGGGACATACGGGTACGAGCAGTACTTC	CASSLGTYGYEQYF
TRBV5-1	TRBJ2-2	TRBD1	NA	TGCGCCAGCAGCTTGACAGGGGCGGGCACCGGGGAGCTGTTTTTT	CASSLTGAGTGELFF
TRBV5-1	TRBJ1-4	NA	NA	TGCGCCAGCAGCGACCAGGGGAATAATGAAAAACTGTTTTTT	CASSDQGNNEKLFF
TRBV7-3	TRBJ1-1	NA	NA	TGTGCCAGCAGCTTTAGTCCTGGTGACACTGAAGCTTTCTTT	CASSFSPGDTEAFF
TRBV6-1	TRBJ2-4	NA	NA	TGTGCCAGCAGTGAAGTTACAAAAAACATTCAGTACTTC	CASSEVTKNIQYF
TRBV7-3	TRBJ2-1	TRBD2	NA	TGTGCCAGCAGCTTAAGACTAGCGGGAGCCAATGAGCAGTTCTTC	CASSLRLAGANEQFF
TRBV7-2	TRBJ2-3	TRBD2	NA	TGTGCCAGCAGCTTAGCGGGACTAGCGGGGGCCCTCACAGATACGCAGTATTTT	CASSLAGLAGALTDTQYF
TRBV5-4	TRBJ2-7	TRBD2	NA	TGTGCCAGCAGCAGAAGAGGACTAGTGGTTTCCTACGAGCAGTACTTC	CASSRRGLVVSYEQYF
TRBV6-4	TRBJ2-2	TRBD2	once	TGTGCCAGCAGCCTCCCGCCGGGACTAGCGGGAGGGACCGGGGAGCTGTTTTTT	CASSLPPGLAGGTGELFF
TRBV5-1	TRBJ2-7	TRBD2	once	TGCGCCAGCAGCTTCCAGCGGGAGGCCTACGAGCAGTACTTC	CASSFQREAYEQYF
TRBV18	TRBJ2-7	TRBD2	NA	TGTGCCAGCTCACCCGTAGCGGGACTTGTCTACGAGCAGTACTTC	CASSPVAGLVYEQYF
TRBV24-1	TRBJ1-6	NA	NA	TGTGCCACCAGTGATTTGTACGAGTCCTATAATTCACCCCTCCACTTT	CATSDLYESYNSPLHF